This TCR beta chain was documented in a study of T cells after posttransplantation cyclophosphamide (dated by TCRdb to the mid-2010s). Turning to the overall study: T cell repertoire reconstitution was tracked by TRB sequencing after myeloablative bone marrow transplantation in which posttransplantation cyclophosphamide was used as GVHD prophylaxis. Antigen receptor sequencing covered samples from 35 PTCy-treated patients and around 15 of their related bone marrow donors. Blood from every one of the approximately 37 PTCy patients who had 1-year posttransplant specimens underwent TRB sequencing. TRB sequencing was also done on up to roughly 3 additional blood samples from 2 to 5.2 years after transplant in 3 patients, and on pretransplant blood from 4 patients. Because TRA and TRB clonality were tightly correlated in nine or ten samples, subsequent TCR analyses were focused on TRB only. Public TRB sequences were checked against a database of over 3,500 sequences associated with responses to pathogens, tumor antigens, self-antigens and alloantigens.

Here is what the overall study found, with its caveats: Across roughly 45 patients, recipient CMV seropositivity and CMV reactivation were highly associated with TRB clonality; PTCy diversity was similar to CNI/methotrexate controls. Donor-recipient similarity was low at 1-2 months but rose over the first year, and later blood repertoires were often dominated by donor CD8+ memory clones. The TRB repertoires of T cells infiltrating skin or the GI tract showed only limited overlap with the TRB repertoires found in blood.

Genomic DNA was the input for TRB sequencing, which was run either with the immunoSEQ assay at survey resolution or with the hsTCRB kit. The authors' analysis ran thus. Initial read processing used immunoSEQ software, and repertoire analyses used the LymphoSeq R package. Clonality was computed as 1 minus normalized Shannon entropy; Gini coefficient was also calculated for each TRB dataset. To infer phenotypes in unsorted samples, TRB sequences from sorted subsets of the recipient or donor were mapped onto unsorted samples from the same recipient. TCRdb mirrors the immuneACCESS table, restricted to in-frame sequences. Some clones are absent from its copies; in checked studies, under half trace to an unresolved V gene, and the reason for the others is unknown. Clone size and the V and J calls come from that table; the DNA yielded D and trimming. Across this sample, around 12,000 clones were tabulated and none appeared just once. Of the sample, 26% falls within the top ten clones.

The sample's treatment or condition label, decoded: high-dose cyclophosphamide on days +3 and +4 as single-agent GVHD prophylaxis. For conditioning, the PTCy patients got busulfan and fludarabine, then a related or unrelated marrow graft, followed by cyclophosphamide on days +3 and +4. The PTCy-treated patients were enrolled in a prospective multi-institutional clinical trial. Peripheral blood and bone marrow mononuclear cells were isolated by Ficoll-Hypaque density centrifugation and cryopreserved. This clone was counted at least ten times. It has no known antigen specificity. No base-level quality is on record; no much larger clone is a single base apart. CDR1 and CDR2 are read off the germline V gene as SGHVS and FNYEAQ. V is pruned by 5 bases and J by 4 bases, leaving 3 bases of the junction without a gene match. The CDR3 sequence holds 13 residues, the cysteine and phenylalanine included. Here the CDR3 DNA is all that survives: 39 bases in frame from base 1.

The chain is assembled from TRBV7-6 and TRBJ1-1; TRBD1 fits 8 bases in the junction. Here the sequenced sample was PBMCs, taken after allogeneic stem cell transplant with posttransplant cyclophosphamide. The receptor comes from a female patient aged 35 to 55 who received an allogeneic stem cell transplant from a related donor, was CMV-positive, and had acute GVHD only. Following a transplant, some T lymphocytes may have been derived from the graft donor. The nucleotides read TGTGCCAGCAGCCTCGACAGGGGCACTGAAGCTTTCTTT. Its protein is CASSLDRGTEAFF.